This T cell receptor beta chain was observed in a study of T cell responses to AZD1222 COVID-19 vaccine. Generated by immunoSEQ multiplex PCR, the TCRdb table keeps only in-frame clones and is missing some. Of about 160,000 clones detected, about 91% appear once; the ten largest clones hold around 4.6%. CDR3 length equals 14 residues. CDR1 is MNHEY, CDR2 SMNVEV, per germline (reference sequence). V shed 5 bases and J 3 bases; nucleotides not matched to a gene: 3. This clone was found once. This rearrangement joins TRBV27 to TRBJ2-7; 11 bases align to TRBD1. This clonotype originated in an adult in good health. The sequencing here drew on peripheral blood, taken on day 0 of MenACWY control vaccination. The CDR3 sequence is CASSAGTGGYEQYF. Here the CDR3 DNA reads TGTGCCAGCAGTGCCGGGACAGGGGGCTACGAGCAGTACTTC.